The next 13 T cell receptor beta chains were all read from a single sample in a study of immune cell composition in non-small cell lung cancer. Sequencing was performed with immunoSEQ multiplex PCR; in TCRdb, only in-frame clones are kept and a portion is missing. The sample contains around 2,500 clones, roughly 80% of which appear only once. Normal lung was sampled as far from the tumour as possible, at least 3 cm. The source material was non-adjacent lung tissue. The origin of the receptors is a human donor with non-small cell lung cancer.

This clone was recorded a few times. V is TRBV11-2 and J is TRBJ2-7, with 8 bases lining up with TRBD2. The germline CDR1 and CDR2 sequences are SGHAT and FQNNGV. This CDR3 comprises 15 residues. J lost 2 bases, V lost 2 bases, and 5 bases had no gene match. CDR3 DNA sequence: TGTGCCAGCAGCTTATCACTAGCGGACCCCTACGAGCAGTACTTC. Translation gives CASSLSLADPYEQYF.

Comments on this clone: The DNA is left out, because the CDR3 cannot be placed on it with certainty; the CDR3 is given as TCRdb lists it. CDR3 sequence reads: CASSSDTVGRGASNQPQHF. This chain links TRBV21-1 with TRBJ1-5; the D call in the table, TRBD1, was not verified against the DNA. TRBV21-1 is a pseudogene. Termini included, the CDR3 measures 19 amino acids.

The rearrangement uses TRBV6-5 and TRBJ2-7; D is perhaps TRBD2 (6 bases). The V end lost 2 bases, the J end lost 3 bases, and 14 bases lay between the germline ends. The germline gives CDR1 MNHEY, CDR2 SVGAGI. This CDR3 contains 15 residues. The CDR3 reads CASSYPSGSGYEQYF. CDR3 in DNA: TGTGCCAGCAGTTACCCCTCGGGTAGCGGCTACGAGCAGTACTTC.

The V gene is TRBV6-1, the J gene TRBJ1-3; D uncertain. V lost 6 bases and J 6 bases, leaving 18 bases between the germline ends. The length of the CDR3 is 15 residues. The V gene's germline CDR1 is MNHNS and CDR2 SASEGT. CDR3 residues: CASRAGRTIVNTIYF. CDR3 nucleotide sequence: TGTGCCAGCAGGGCTGGACGGACTATAGTAAACACCATATATTTT.

This chain uses TRBV5-1 with TRBJ2-1; TRBD2 matches 8 bases. Germline V lookup: CDR1 SGHRS, CDR2 YFSETQ. Trimming took 1 base from V and 1 from J; bases not matched to a gene: 4. The CDR3 runs 16 residues. The CDR3 DNA is TGCGCCAGCAGCTTGCAGGCTAGCGGGTCCTACAATGAGCAGTTCTTC. As protein: CASSLQASGSYNEQFF.

The chain recombines TRBV9 with TRBJ1-2; D is undetermined. Germline CDR1 reads SGDLS; CDR2 reads YYNGEE. The CDR3 is 15 amino acids. The V end lost 4 bases, the J end lost 0 bases, and 13 bases lay between the germline ends. The DNA for the CDR3 is TGTGCCAGCAGCCCCGGCGGGCAAGCTAACTATGGCTACACCTTC. It encodes CASSPGGQANYGYTF.

This clone was seen only once. The rearrangement links TRBV2 to TRBJ2-5, with 11 positions matching TRBD2. CDR1 and CDR2 (germline): SNHLY, FYNNEI. The CDR3 has 16 residues. The ends lost 6 bases at V and 0 bases at J; junction bases unmatched: 6. CDR3 coding DNA: TGTGCCAGCAGGGGGAGACTAGCGGGATACCAAGAGACCCAGTACTTC. Translated, it gives CASRGRLAGYQETQYF.

The genes are TRBV9 and TRBJ2-1; possibly TRBD2 for D (6 bases). V was cut by 4 bases and J by 4 bases, with 15 bases left in between. The length of the CDR3 is 15 residues. Germline V gene lookup returns CDR1 SGDLS and CDR2 YYNGEE. The CDR3 protein is CASSRGGDPYNEQFF. The DNA for the CDR3 is TGTGCCAGCAGCCGGGGCGGGGACCCTTACAATGAGCAGTTCTTC.

The V and J genes are TRBV5-1 and TRBJ1-5; D ambiguous. Germline values: CDR1 SGHRS, CDR2 YFSETQ. Trimming removed 0 bases at V and 6 bases at J, with 10 bases between. The length of the CDR3 is 14 residues. CDR3 DNA sequence: TGCGCCAGCAGCTTGGGGGCAGGTAGTCAGCCCCAGCATTTT. Its protein product is CASSLGAGSQPQHF.

J is TRBJ1-2 and V is TRBV4-3; tentatively, D is TRBD1 (6 bases). The CDR3 runs 17 residues. V dropped 0 bases and J dropped 6 bases, with 20 bases sitting between them. Germline V gene lookup returns CDR1 LGHNA and CDR2 YSLEER. The CDR3 DNA reads as TGCGCCAGCAGCCAAGATTATGGATCAGGACAGCGGAATGGCTACACCTTC. Its protein product is CASSQDYGSGQRNGYTF.

This chain uses TRBV19 with TRBJ2-6, with 10 bases that match TRBD1. CDR1 is LNHDA and CDR2 is SQIVND in the germline V gene (reference sequence). The CDR3 loop spans 15 amino acids. V shed 10 bases, J shed 0 bases, and the junction held 3 bases outside the gene matches. This chain's CDR3 is CATRTGGSGANVLTF. For the CDR3, the DNA is TGTGCCACCAGGACAGGGGGCTCTGGGGCCAACGTCCTGACTTTC.

The rearrangement uses TRBV15 and TRBJ2-5, with TRBD2 as a possible D gene (6 bases). CDR1 and CDR2 (germline): LNHNV, YYDKDF (reference sequence). CDR3 length: 15 residues. Trimming removed 0 bases at V and 9 bases at J, with 17 bases between. The CDR3 here is CATSREGEAFEAQYF. In DNA, the CDR3 is TGTGCCACCAGCAGAGAAGGGGAGGCGTTTGAGGCCCAGTACTTC.

The chain recombines TRBV7-2 with TRBJ1-1; the D is unclear. Trimming left V 4 bases short and J 6 bases short, with 12 bases between. From germline, CDR1 is SGHTA and CDR2 FQGNSA. This CDR3 has 13 amino acids. The CDR3 sequence: CASSSRPDSEAFF. CDR3 DNA: TGTGCCAGCAGCTCCCGCCCTGACTCTGAAGCTTTCTTT. The full variable domain, rest sourced from reference TRBV7-2 and TRBJ1-1, is GAGVSQSPSNKVTEKGKDVELRCDPISGHTALYWYRQSLGQGLEFLIYFQGNSAPDKSGLPSDRFSAERTGGSVSTLTIQRTQQEDSAVYLCASSSRPDSEAFFGQGTRLTVV.